The 32 T cell receptor beta chains below all came from one sample that was sequenced in a study of T cell repertoires in cytomegalovirus infection. TCRdb re-called the reads through MiXCR, storing one row per CDR3 protein. The data hold just under 550,000 distinct CDR3 sequences, with approximately 25% observed a single time. Sequencing was done on a sample of PBMCs. These TCRs come from a human donor in good health (CMV status not recorded). Some clones in this sample may be carry-over from other donors' samples.

The rearrangement uses TRBV10-3 and TRBJ2-5; D possibly corresponds to TRBD2 (6 bases). V shed 6 bases and J shed 2 bases, with 19 bases lying between them. Germline CDR1 ENHRY, CDR2 SYGVKD. CDR3 length: 16 amino acids. CDR3 amino acids: CAISSNRGGEQETQYF. Written as DNA, the CDR3 is TGTGCCATCAGCTCAAATAGAGGCGGGGAACAAGAGACCCAGTACTTC.

This clonotype was seen repeatedly, ten times or more. The chain recombines TRBV7-2 with TRBJ2-7, with no clear D. Germline CDR1 and CDR2: SGHTA and FQGNSA. Trimming left V 0 bases short and J 2 bases short, with 8 bases between. This CDR3 spans 14 amino acids. CDR3 in amino acids: CASSLAQTPYEQYF. As DNA, the CDR3 is TGTGCCAGCAGCTTAGCACAGACCCCCTACGAGCAGTACTTC.

The chain joins TRBV12-3 or TRBV12-4 to TRBJ2-3, with TRBD1 matching over 9 bases. This CDR3 is built from 17 residues. With 1 base clipped from V and 2 bases from J, the junction kept 7 bases outside the gene matches. The CDR3 region is CASSLGTGVIATDTQYF. The CDR3 DNA reads as TGTGCCAGCAGTTTAGGGACAGGGGTTATTGCCACAGATACGCAGTATTTT.

This chain connects TRBV5-5 to TRBJ1-2, with D possibly being TRBD1 (5 bases). This CDR3 spans 14 amino acids. The ends were cut back, 2 bases at V and 4 bases at J, with 12 bases in the middle. Germline-derived CDR1 and CDR2 are SGHKS and YYEKEE (reference sequence). Written as DNA, the CDR3 is TGTGCCAGCAGCTTTGGTTCCGACAGCTATGGCTACACCTTC. Its translation is CASSFGSDSYGYTF.

This clonotype was recorded a few times. The rearrangement links TRBV12-3 or TRBV12-4 to TRBJ1-1; 7 bases are shared with TRBD1. Unmatched junction bases numbered 7, after V lost 2 bases and J lost 1 base. CDR3 size: 16 residues. DNA for the CDR3: TGTGCCAGCAGTTTATTAGGGGGCGTTGGGAACACTGAAGCTTTCTTT. Amino acid sequence: CASSLLGGVGNTEAFF.

The chain links TRBV7-6 to TRBJ2-5; D is uncertain. Germline loops: CDR1 SGHVS, CDR2 FNYEAQ. Trimming pared 0 bases from V and 1 base from J, leaving 9 bases between. The CDR3 has 15 residues. The CDR3 DNA reads TGTGCCAGCAGCTTAGCCCCGCGGTTCCAAGAGACCCAGTACTTC. This sequence encodes CASSLAPRFQETQYF.

This clonotype has a count of ten or more. CDR3 sequence (DNA): TGTGCCAGCACACTTGGGCCAGGAGCCTATGGCTACACCTTC. Its protein is CASTLGPGAYGYTF. This sequence joins TRBV28 and TRBJ1-2; D call uncertain. Trimming removed 7 bases at V and 4 bases at J, with 16 bases between. The CDR3 sequence is 14 residues long. Germline CDR1 and CDR2: MDHEN and SYDVKM.

CDR3 sequence: CASSIAAGQGAYEQYF. The CDR3 region has the DNA TGTGCCAGTAGTATAGCCGCGGGACAGGGGGCGTACGAGCAGTACTTC. The rearrangement links TRBV19 to TRBJ2-7; 12 nucleotides line up with TRBD1. V lost 1 base to trimming and J lost 4 bases; unmatched junction nucleotides: 5. The CDR3 consists of 16 residues. Germline CDR1 LNHDA, CDR2 SQIVND (reference sequence).

This clonotype was detected ten times or more. The J gene is TRBJ1-2, the V gene TRBV12-3 or TRBV12-4; TRBD1 is a possible D gene (5 bases). This CDR3 has 13 amino acids. The V gene lost 6 bases and the J gene lost 8 bases, with 16 bases spanning the gap. The CDR3 DNA sequence: TGTGCCAGCAGCCTTGGGACCGCCTGGGGCTACACCTTC. This encodes CASSLGTAWGYTF.

In its sample, this clonotype was seen a few times. The chain combines TRBV5-6 with TRBJ2-3; a possible D gene is TRBD2 (6 bases). Trimming took off 1 base at V and 9 bases at J, with 15 bases between the two ends. CDR1 and CDR2 (germline): SGHDT, YYEEEE. The CDR3 covers 14 residues. The CDR3 loop is CASSLSSRRVTQYF. CDR3 bases: TGTGCCAGCAGCTTGTCCTCTCGGAGGGTGACGCAGTATTTT.

This clonotype has a handful of counts. The chain links TRBV6-5 to TRBJ2-1, with 7 positions matching TRBD2. This CDR3 is 15 amino acids long. Germline CDR1 MNHEY, CDR2 SVGAGI. Trimming took 5 bases from V and 4 from J; bases not matched to a gene: 8. The DNA of the CDR3 is TGTGCCAGCAGTAAAACGGGAGGCGAGTACAATGAGCAGTTCTTC. Translation: CASSKTGGEYNEQFF.

This chain uses TRBV19 with TRBJ2-1; 9 bases match TRBD1. Germline assignment: CDR1 LNHDA and CDR2 SQIVND (reference sequence). The CDR3 covers 14 residues. Unmatched junction bases numbered 13, after V lost 7 bases and J lost 12 bases. CDR3 region: CASTTGTGKFVQFF. Written as DNA, the CDR3 is TGTGCCAGTACCACCGGGACAGGGAAATTCGTGCAGTTCTTC.

This clonotype was picked up a small number of times. The genes are TRBV3-1 and TRBJ1-5; D is unclear. Germline V CDR1 and CDR2: LGHDT, YNNKEL (reference sequence). This CDR3 spans 13 amino acids. V was clipped by 1 base and J by 6 bases, with 7 bases between them. CDR3 bases: TGTGCCAGCAGCCAAGGAGGGTCTCAGCCCCAGCATTTT. As protein: CASSQGGSQPQHF.

This clonotype was observed at least ten times. J is TRBJ2-7 and V is TRBV7-2; perhaps TRBD1 as D (6 bases). V lost 5 bases to trimming and J lost 2 bases, with 13 bases between them. Germline V gives CDR1 SGHTA, CDR2 FQGNSA. The length of the CDR3 is 14 residues. CDR3 nucleotides: TGTGCCAGCAGCCAACCAGGGGCGGCCTACGAGCAGTACTTC. Translated: CASSQPGAAYEQYF.

This clonotype was counted only a few times. The chain couples TRBV7-8 to TRBJ2-5, with a possible D match to TRBD2 (6 bases). Trimming took off 5 bases at V and 4 bases at J, with 17 bases between the two ends. The V gene's germline CDR1 is SGHVS and CDR2 FQNEAQ. The CDR3 covers 15 residues. The CDR3 nucleotides read TGTGCCAGCAGCCCTAGAGGAGGGTTGGCAGAGACCCAGTACTTC. Protein product: CASSPRGGLAETQYF. The full variable domain, in which reference TRBV7-8 and TRBJ2-5 provide the parts outside the CDR3, is GAGVSQSPRYKVAKRGQDVALRCDPISGHVSLFWYQQALGQGPEFLTYFQNEAQLDKSGLPSDRFFAERPEGSVSTLKIQRTQQEDSAVYLCASSPRGGLAETQYFGPGTRLLVL.

The chain joins TRBV29-1 to TRBJ1-3; the D is unclear. Trimming took 6 bases from V and 0 from J, leaving 12 bases between them. The length of the CDR3 is 14 residues. Germline V lookup: CDR1 SQVTM, CDR2 ANQGSEA. CDR3: CSVRGWDSGNTIYF. The CDR3 bases are TGCAGCGTCCGAGGGTGGGACTCTGGAAACACCATATATTTT.

In the case of this clonotype: Germline and junction disagree at one end, which may indicate a read error. The chain recombines TRBV5-6 with TRBJ1-1, with 10 bases matching TRBD1. CDR1 and CDR2 (germline): SGHDT, YYEEEE. The CDR3 runs to 14 residues. The CDR3 reads CASSLAGTGAEAFF. The CDR3 DNA reads TGTGCCAGCAGTTTGGCCGGGACAGGGGCTGAAGCTTTCTTT.

This clonotype has just a few counts. The chain links TRBV6-5 to TRBJ2-1; 8 bases map to TRBD2. The CDR3 length is 15 residues. CDR1 MNHEY and CDR2 SVGAGI come from the germline V gene. J lost 9 bases, V lost 2 bases, and 9 bases had no gene match. The DNA of the CDR3 is TGTGCCAGCAGTTACGGGCAGCGGGAGTATAGTGAGCAGTTCTTC. Amino acid sequence: CASSYGQREYSEQFF.

This clonotype showed up just a few times. The chain joins TRBV6-2 or TRBV6-3 to TRBJ1-1; D perhaps matches TRBD1 (5 bases). With 2 bases removed from V and 0 bases from J, the gap between germline ends came to 13 bases. Germline V gene lookup returns CDR1 MNHEY and CDR2 SVGEGT. This CDR3 spans 16 amino acids. CDR3 in DNA: TGTGCCAGCAGTTACGAAGCAGGGAATATGAACACTGAAGCTTTCTTT. Translated, it gives CASSYEAGNMNTEAFF.

V is TRBV9 and J is TRBJ2-3; TRBD2 might be the D (6 bases). This CDR3 region has 18 residues. Germline CDR1 SGDLS, CDR2 YYNGEE. The V and J ends lost 4 bases and 1 base respectively, with 22 bases between them. The CDR3 DNA reads as TGTGCCAGCAGCCGGACTGGAGGGAGACCGAGTCGCACAGATACGCAGTATTTT. Its translation: CASSRTGGRPSRTDTQYF.

The chain recombines TRBV7-6 with TRBJ2-1; TRBD2 matches 12 bases. The length of the CDR3 is 16 residues. Germline loops: CDR1 SGHVS, CDR2 FNYEAQ. The ends lost 2 bases at V and 5 bases at J; junction bases unmatched: 4. The CDR3 protein is CASSLTSGRRNNEQFF. The DNA for the CDR3 is TGTGCCAGCAGCTTAACTAGCGGGAGGAGGAACAATGAGCAGTTCTTC.

The genes are TRBV7-6 and TRBJ2-1; 9 positions match TRBD2. The CDR3 is 18 residues long. J was trimmed by 5 bases and V by 6 bases; bases with no gene match: 17. The germline CDR1 and CDR2 sequences are SGHVS and FNYEAQ. The CDR3, as DNA: TGTGCCAGCAGTCAAAGGACCCCACTAGCGGGCCTCCACAATGAGCAGTTCTTC. It translates to CASSQRTPLAGLHNEQFF.

V and J are TRBV7-9 and TRBJ2-1, with 16 bases that match TRBD2. J was trimmed by 9 bases and V by 4 bases; bases with no gene match: 9. Germline V gene data show CDR1 as SEHNR and CDR2 as FQNEAQ (reference sequence). This CDR3 has 17 amino acids. CDR3 protein: CASSSKGTSGRGVEQFF. CDR3 in DNA: TGTGCCAGCAGCTCTAAAGGGACTAGCGGGAGGGGGGTTGAGCAGTTCTTC.

This clonotype has more than one count but fewer than ten. This chain connects TRBV11-3 to TRBJ1-1, with a weak D call TRBD1 (5 bases). With 3 bases removed from V and 5 bases from J, the gap between germline ends came to 16 bases. Germline lookup yields CDR1 SGHNT and CDR2 YENEEA. This CDR3 spans 15 amino acids. CDR3 nucleotides: TGTGCCAGCAGCTTCCCTGGGGCAGGGTATACTGAAGCTTTCTTT. Protein product: CASSFPGAGYTEAFF.

The chain has TRBV9 and TRBJ2-4; TRBD2 matches 8 bases. The V gene's germline CDR1 is SGDLS and CDR2 YYNGEE. CDR3 length equals 16 residues. Trimming removed 3 bases from V and 6 bases from J; junction bases left unmatched: 11. The CDR3 sequence is CASSGTPGGGRNIQYF. DNA for the CDR3: TGTGCCAGCAGCGGTACTCCCGGGGGGGGCCGAAACATTCAGTACTTC.

This clonotype was counted many times. The rearrangement uses TRBV11-2 and TRBJ2-3; 11 nucleotides line up with TRBD1. From germline, CDR1 is SGHAT and CDR2 FQNNGV. The CDR3 contains 15 residues. The ends lost 5 bases at V and 7 bases at J; junction bases unmatched: 8. CDR3 nucleotide sequence: TGTGCCAGCAGCGTCAGGGGACAGGGGGGCAATACGCAGTATTTT. The encoded protein is CASSVRGQGGNTQYF. Full variable domain (rest looked up from reference TRBV11-2 and TRBJ2-3): EAGVAQSPRYKIIEKRQSVAFWCNPISGHATLYWYQQILGQGPKLLIQFQNNGVVDDSQLPKDRFSAERLKGVDSTLKIQPAKLEDSAVYLCASSVRGQGGNTQYFGPGTRLTVL.

The rearrangement uses TRBV5-4 and TRBJ1-4; D is unresolved. Germline CDR1 and CDR2: SGHNT and YYREEE (reference sequence). V was shortened by 2 bases and J by 8 bases, with 10 bases between the two germline ends. The CDR3 runs to 13 residues. The DNA of the CDR3 is TGTGCCAGCAGCTTTCGCGACGGGGAAAAACTGTTTTTT. Translating gives CASSFRDGEKLFF.

V and J are TRBV19 and TRBJ2-7, with 9 bases matching TRBD1. The CDR3 length is 16 residues. With 7 bases clipped from V and 5 bases from J, the junction kept 15 bases outside the gene matches. Germline loops: CDR1 LNHDA, CDR2 SQIVND (reference sequence). CDR3 DNA: TGTGCCAGTACCATCTCCCTACAGGGGGCGGACAACGAGCAGTACTTC. Translation: CASTISLQGADNEQYF.

The V gene is TRBV19, the J gene TRBJ1-5; D may be TRBD1 (5 bases). Germline V gene data show CDR1 as LNHDA and CDR2 as SQIVND (reference sequence). Trimming took 1 base from V and 4 from J, leaving 11 bases between them. The CDR3 is 15 amino acids. This CDR3 is CASSIVGGGNQPQHF. The CDR3, as DNA: TGTGCCAGTAGTATAGTGGGGGGGGGGAATCAGCCCCAGCATTTT. Looking up the rest from reference TRBV19 and TRBJ1-5 gives the full variable domain: DGGITQSPKYLFRKEGQNVTLSCEQNLNHDAMYWYRQDPGQGLRLIYYSQIVNDFQKGDIAEGYSVSREKKESFPLTVTSAQKNPTAFYLCASSIVGGGNQPQHFGDGTRLSIL.

The gene calls are TRBV6-2 or TRBV6-3 and TRBJ2-5; perhaps TRBD2 as D (5 bases). Trimming removed 5 bases at V and 2 bases at J, with 9 bases between. The germline CDR1 and CDR2 sequences are MNHEY and SVGEGT. This CDR3 comprises 13 residues. The DNA of the CDR3 is TGTGCCAGCAGTCCGGACTGGCAAGAGACCCAGTACTTC. This gives the protein CASSPDWQETQYF.

The chain recombines TRBV5-4 with TRBJ2-7; D is undetermined. This CDR3 has 14 residues. Germline V gene lookup returns CDR1 SGHNT and CDR2 YYREEE (reference sequence). Trimming cost V 4 bases and J 0 bases, with 11 bases left between them. The CDR3 protein is CASSAYSDSYEQYF. The CDR3 region has the DNA TGTGCCAGCAGCGCCTACAGTGACTCCTACGAGCAGTACTTC.

The V gene is TRBV20-1, the J gene TRBJ1-2; D is unclear. Trimming shortened V by 3 bases and J by 2 bases, and 7 bases separated the two germline ends. The germline gives CDR1 DFQATT, CDR2 SNEGSKA (reference sequence). CDR3 length: 12 residues. CDR3 nucleotide sequence: TGCAGTGCTAGGGGCCGAAACTATGGCTACACCTTC. Its translation is CSARGRNYGYTF.